The clone carrying this T cell receptor beta chain has a handful of counts. Its antigen is not identified. Per the germline V gene, CDR1 is MNHEY and CDR2 is SMNVEV (reference sequence). The junction had 8 bases not matched to a gene; V was cut back by 6 bases and J by 4 bases. The CDR3 is 14 amino acids. These data originate in a study of cytomegalovirus exposure and HLA in healthy donors. Study observations and caveats: Investigators reported 150 to 200 TCR beta chains as tied to cytomegalovirus. CMV antigen specificity was confirmed in vitro for three CMV-associated chains.

The protocol was immunoSEQ multiplex PCR, while the TCRdb copy is restricted to in-frame clones and leaves out a portion. This table has 110,000 to 150,000 clones, about 94% appearing once. The donors were in the approximately 110-subject validation cohort; that cohort was separate from the approximately 670-subject first cohort. This chain uses TRBV27 with TRBJ1-1; 7 positions agree with TRBD1. Sequencing input: PBMCs. This TCR was recovered from a man younger than 35 in good health and CMV-seropositive. The chain's CDR3 is CASSRQTGLTEAFF. In DNA, the CDR3 is TGTGCCAGCAGCCGCCAGACAGGGCTCACTGAAGCTTTCTTT.